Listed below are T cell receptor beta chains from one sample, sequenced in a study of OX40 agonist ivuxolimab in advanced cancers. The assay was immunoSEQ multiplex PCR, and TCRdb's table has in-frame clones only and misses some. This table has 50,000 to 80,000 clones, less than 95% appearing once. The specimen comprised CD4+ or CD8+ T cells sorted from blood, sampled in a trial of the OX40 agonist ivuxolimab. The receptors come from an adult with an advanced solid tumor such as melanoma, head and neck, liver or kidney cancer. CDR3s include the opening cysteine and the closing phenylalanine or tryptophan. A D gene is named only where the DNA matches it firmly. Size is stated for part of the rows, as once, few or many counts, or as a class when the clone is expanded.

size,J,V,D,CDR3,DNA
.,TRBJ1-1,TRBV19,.,CASADSMNTEAFF,TGTGCCAGTGCGGACAGCATGAACACTGAAGCTTTCTTT
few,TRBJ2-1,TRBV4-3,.,CASSPASDYNEQFF,TGCGCCAGCAGCCCCGCTAGCGACTACAATGAGCAGTTCTTC
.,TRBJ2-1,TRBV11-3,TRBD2,CASSEAGGLSYNEQFF,TGTGCCAGCAGCGAAGCGGGAGGGTTATCCTACAATGAGCAGTTCTTC
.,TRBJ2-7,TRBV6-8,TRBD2,CASSCAGGPHEQYF,TGTGCCAGCAGTTGCGCGGGAGGGCCCCACGAGCAGTACTTC
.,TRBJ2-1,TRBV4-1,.,CASSQDWGSSYNEQFF,TGCGCCAGCAGCCAAGATTGGGGGAGCTCCTACAATGAGCAGTTCTTC
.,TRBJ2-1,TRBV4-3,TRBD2,CASSQGGLNNEQFF,TGCGCCAGCAGCCAAGGGGGACTAAACAATGAGCAGTTCTTC
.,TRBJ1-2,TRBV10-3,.,CAISESYQGEAGYTF,TGTGCCATCAGTGAGTCGTACCAGGGAGAAGCTGGCTACACCTTC
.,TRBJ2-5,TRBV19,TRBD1,CASSIEGTGVVETQYF,TGTGCCAGTAGTATAGAAGGGACAGGGGTTGTGGAGACCCAGTACTTC
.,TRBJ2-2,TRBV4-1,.,CASSLRSDAANTGELFF,TGCGCCAGCAGCCTTCGCTCCGACGCAGCGAACACCGGGGAGCTGTTTTTT
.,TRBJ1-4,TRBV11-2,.,CASSFKPVSTNEKLFF,TGTGCCAGCAGCTTTAAGCCCGTTTCAACTAATGAAAAACTGTTTTTT
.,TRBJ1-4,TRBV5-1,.,CASSLWGGNNEKLFF,TGCGCCAGCAGCTTGTGGGGCGGAAATAATGAAAAACTGTTTTTT
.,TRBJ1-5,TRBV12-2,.,CASRLVRWRQGHNQPQHF,TGTGCAAGTCGCTTAGTCCGGTGGAGACAGGGTCACAATCAGCCCCAGCATTTT
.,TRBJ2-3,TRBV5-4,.,CASSTTFGGQGTDTQYF,TGTGCCAGCAGCACGACCTTCGGTGGACAAGGTACAGATACGCAGTATTTT
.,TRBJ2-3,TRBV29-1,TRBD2,CSALSDLAGGWGDTQYF,TGCAGCGCCCTATCGGACCTAGCGGGAGGGTGGGGAGATACGCAGTATTTT
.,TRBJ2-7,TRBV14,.,CASSRGVRGEQYF,TGTGCCAGCAGCAGGGGAGTTAGGGGCGAGCAGTACTTC
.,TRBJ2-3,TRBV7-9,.,CASSLTGDTQYF,TGTGCCAGCAGCTTAACTGGGGATACGCAGTATTTT